The present T cell receptor (beta chain) was sequenced within a study of identical twins. Study outcomes and limitations: These conclusions were based on statistical analysis (cross-sectional, not following the same donors). Beta out-of-frame sequences displayed a weaker excess of sharing between twins.

This clonotype was recorded many times. Its cognate antigen is unknown. The CDR3 is made up of 15 amino acids. Germline CDR1 is KGHDR and CDR2 is SFDVKD. V dropped 4 bases and J dropped 2 bases, with 11 bases sitting between them. cDNA molecules carried unique molecular identifiers, and template switching added a universal primer site. TCRdb processed the 5' RACE reads anew with MiXCR; each CDR3 protein has one entry. This table holds approximately 630,000 distinct CDR3 sequences, about 7% found once. Separately, the same data were catalogued under a study of yellow fever vaccine responses in identical twins. That work contributes: Twins reportedly appeared to share part of their vaccine T cell response while keeping part individual.

What was sequenced was PBMCs. The V call is TRBV24-1, the J call TRBJ2-1, with a tentative D call TRBD2 (6 bases). The source is a woman aged 18-29 years in good health. The CDR3 DNA is TGTGCCACCAGTGAGCTGCGGGGCGCCTACAATGAGCAGTTCTTC. Translating it yields CATSELRGAYNEQFF.